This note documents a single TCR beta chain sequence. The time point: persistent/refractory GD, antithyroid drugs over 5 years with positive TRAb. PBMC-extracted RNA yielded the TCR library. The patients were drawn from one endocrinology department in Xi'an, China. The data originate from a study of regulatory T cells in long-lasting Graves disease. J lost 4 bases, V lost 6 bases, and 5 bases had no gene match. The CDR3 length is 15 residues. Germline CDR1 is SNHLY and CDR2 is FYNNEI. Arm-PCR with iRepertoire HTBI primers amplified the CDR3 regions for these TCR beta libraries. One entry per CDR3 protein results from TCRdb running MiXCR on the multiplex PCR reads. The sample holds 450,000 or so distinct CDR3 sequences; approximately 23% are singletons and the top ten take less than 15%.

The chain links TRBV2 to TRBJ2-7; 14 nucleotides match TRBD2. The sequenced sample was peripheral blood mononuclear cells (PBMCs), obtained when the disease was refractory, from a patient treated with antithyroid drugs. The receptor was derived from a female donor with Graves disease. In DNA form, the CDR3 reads TGTGCCAGCAGGCCCGGGACTAGCGGGAGTTACGAGCAGTACTTC. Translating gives CASRPGTSGSYEQYF.